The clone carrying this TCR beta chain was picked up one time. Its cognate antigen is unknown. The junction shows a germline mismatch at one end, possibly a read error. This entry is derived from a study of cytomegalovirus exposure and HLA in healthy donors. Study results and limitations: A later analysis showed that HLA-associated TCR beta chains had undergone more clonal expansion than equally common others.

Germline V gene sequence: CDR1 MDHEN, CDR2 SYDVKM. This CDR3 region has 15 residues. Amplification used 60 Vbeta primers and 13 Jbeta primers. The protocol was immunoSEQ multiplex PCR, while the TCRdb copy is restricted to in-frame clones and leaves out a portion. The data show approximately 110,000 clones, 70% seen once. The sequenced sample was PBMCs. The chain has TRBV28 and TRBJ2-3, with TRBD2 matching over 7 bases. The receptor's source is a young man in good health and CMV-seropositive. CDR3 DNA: TGTGCCAGCAATTTACCTCGACTAGCCACAGATACGCAGTATTTT. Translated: CASNLPRLATDTQYF.